The present T cell receptor beta chain was sequenced within a study of a mutant IDH1 vaccine in newly diagnosed glioma listed by TCRdb under 2021. At the level of the whole study: Patients received eight vaccinations in weeks 1, 3, 5, 7, 11, 15, 19 and 23, corresponding to visits V03 through V10. Vaccination began 4-6 weeks after radiotherapy alone, or alongside temozolomide cycles in the chemotherapy-containing groups. Of the 30 or so patients who were treated, about 62% were male and approximately 38% were female, and the mean age was around 43 years. Before enrollment, patients had received standard therapy of radiotherapy alone, temozolomide alone, or radiochemotherapy with temozolomide; most received the combination. Six visits were used for peripheral blood collection: V03 (baseline), V05, V07, V10, V12 and V13. Longitudinal TCRB deep sequencing was performed for roughly 24 treated patients wherever samples were available for exploratory analyses. Points the paper makes about the study in general: Across multiple MHC alleles, vaccine-induced immune responses were seen in around 93% of patients. PBMC samples for TCRB deep sequencing were selected based on availability. Changes in the top peripheral T cell clonotypes picked up by TCRB sequencing did not appear to be linked to pseudoprogression. The authors stated that sample limitations prevented analyses of patient blood samples from being reproduced.

With regard to this clone: Its binding antigen is unknown. Per-base quality was not reported, and no clone a single base away is much larger than it.

Libraries came from the immunoSEQ multiplex PCR assay. Rearranged TCR beta chain sequences were amplified using the hsTCRB Kit according to the manufacturer's protocol. An Illumina MiSeq was used to sequence the TCRB libraries. The original pipeline was this. Demultiplexing, trimming and gene mapping were performed with the kit vendor's proprietary platform. The source is immuneACCESS, and TCRdb retained only in-frame sequences with V and J called. Part of the clones is not carried over; for the studies checked, unresolved V genes explain less than half of this, and the remainder is unexplained. V and J calls and clone size are as listed in that table; D and trimming were resolved from the DNA. The sample contains roughly 34,000 clones, roughly 79% of them found a single time. The ten largest clonotypes hold about an eighth of the sample. The trim is 2 bases for V and 7 bases for J, with a gap of 17 bases between the germline ends. CDR1 and CDR2, looked up from the germline V gene, are MNHEY and SVGAGI. The CDR3, cysteine through phenylalanine, is 15 amino acids long. Kept here is only the CDR3 DNA, which spans 45 bases and is read in frame from base 1.

Read against the paper, the sample's time point label means: week 5, during vaccination. Each vaccine dose, consisting of 300 ug of a 20-mer mutant IDH1 peptide in Montanide, was administered subcutaneously with topical imiquimod. Newly diagnosed WHO grade 3 or 4 IDH1-mutant astrocytomas showing loss of nuclear ATRX were present in the donors. The samples were drawn from NOA16, a multicentre, single-arm, open-label phase I trial in Germany that tested a mutant IDH1 peptide vaccine in humans for the first time. Genomic DNA for TCRB sequencing was isolated from EDTA blood with the DNeasy Blood and Tissue Kit.

Sequencing was performed on PBMCs, taken from a glioma patient whose treatment included an IDH1 peptide vaccine. The V gene is TRBV6-5 and the J gene is TRBJ1-1; matching of 6 bases hints at TRBD1 as the D gene. The TCR was taken from a man between 50 and 59 years old with glioma. The CDR3 protein is CASSYTGQGISEAFF. The nucleotide sequence is TGTGCCAGCAGTTACACCGGCCAGGGGATCAGTGAAGCTTTCTTT.